This record looks at one T cell receptor (beta chain) sequence and its context. The antigen this receptor binds is unknown. Nothing much larger sits one base from this clone, and base qualities are not available. The immunoSEQ Assay, a bias-controlled multiplex PCR, was used to amplify TCRbeta CDR3 regions from genomic DNA. The source study handled its data this way. Nucleated cell counts per sample were estimated from amplification of reference gene primers within the assay. To quantify the absolute abundance of each unique TCRbeta CDR3 rearrangement, sequence reads were collapsed and filtered. For each sample, productive Simpson clonality was calculated as the square root of Simpson's diversity index over productive rearrangements. TCRdb holds this immuneACCESS table with in-frame rearrangements only. Some clones are missing; in checked studies, unresolved V genes explain under half, and the rest has no known cause. V, J and clone size were drawn from that table, and D and trimming were deduced from the DNA. This sample holds 60,000 to 75,000 clones; 70% to 85% were observed only once. The ten largest clonotypes hold around 5.4% of the sample.

Between the V and J ends, shortened by 2 bases and 3 bases respectively, the junction contains 8 bases. From the germline V gene, CDR1 is SNHLY and CDR2 is FYNNEI. The CDR3 starts with the cysteine, ends with the phenylalanine, and has 14 residues. The CDR3 DNA has 42 bases and is translated from base 1. The data were taken from a study of blood T cell repertoires in COVID-19 (dated by TCRdb to 2019 to 2021). Some background on the complete study: The collaborator samples originated in the United States, Italy and Spain and spanned the acute and convalescent phases of COVID-19. The sample metadata nearly always contained a de-identified subject ID, COVID-19 status, age in years and sex. A freely available public database, intended as a resource for researchers studying the immune response to SARS-CoV-2, is where the repertoires were released. Where available, HLA class I and class II types were obtained from metadata supplied by the sample provider rather than from assay-based typing. The material from the prospective study consisted of cDNA or gDNA derived from T cells, B-cell-depleted T cells, or PBMCs. Subjects who had been exposed to COVID-19, were actively infected with it, or had recovered from it provided the deeply sampled blood TCRbeta repertoires that made up the dataset. The samples were drawn from two sources: the first 160 participants of the ongoing ImmuneRACE study, and over 950 subjects contributed by 6 global collaborators.

Collaborating institutions collected whole blood in K2EDTA tubes following their own protocols. For TCRbeta analysis, collaborators shipped samples as frozen whole blood, isolated PBMCs, or DNA extracted from either of those sample types. What the study reported, not specific to this receptor: Clinical and demographic metadata were provided uncurated, with the amount varying by source and participant.

Sequenced sample: peripheral blood. The receptor was derived from a woman aged 70-85 years with acute or convalescent COVID-19. This chain joins TRBV2 to TRBJ1-3; tentative D gene TRBD1, with 6 bases matching. This receptor has the CDR3 CASSEYRVGNTIYF. The DNA sequence reads TGTGCCAGCAGTGAATACAGGGTTGGAAACACCATATATTTT. Full variable domain (CDR3 extended with the reference TRBV2 and TRBJ1-3 proteins): EPEVTQTPSHQVTQMGQEVILRCVPISNHLYFYWYRQILGQKVEFLVSFYNNEISEKSEIFDDQFSVERPDGSNFTLKIRSTKLEDSAMYFCASSEYRVGNTIYFGEGSWLTVV.